Listed below are T cell receptor beta chains from one sample, sequenced in a study of OX40 agonist ivuxolimab in advanced cancers. Generated by immunoSEQ multiplex PCR, the TCRdb table keeps only in-frame clones and is missing some. The data hold 20,000 to 25,000 clones, with roughly 93% observed a single time. The sample here was CD4+ or CD8+ T cells sorted from blood, taken in a trial of the OX40 agonist ivuxolimab. The receptors were gathered from an adult with an advanced solid tumor such as melanoma, head and neck, liver or kidney cancer. The CDR3 runs from the conserved cysteine through the conserved F or W. The D gene is left open where the match is weak. Size is stated for part of the rows, as once, few or many counts, or as a class when the clone is expanded.

clone_size: once; d_call: -; v_call: TRBV14; j_call: TRBJ2-1; cdr3_aa: CASSQDWGASYNEQFF; cdr3_nt: TGTGCCAGCAGCCAAGATTGGGGGGCCTCCTACAATGAGCAGTTCTTC
clone_size: -; d_call: -; v_call: TRBV4-3; j_call: TRBJ2-7; cdr3_aa: CASSQDRAGTEQYF; cdr3_nt: TGCGCCAGCAGCCAAGATAGGGCGGGGACCGAGCAGTACTTC
clone_size: -; d_call: TRBD1; v_call: TRBV5-1; j_call: TRBJ2-5; cdr3_aa: CASSPQQGRETQYF; cdr3_nt: TGCGCCAGCAGCCCCCAACAGGGGAGAGAGACCCAGTACTTC
clone_size: -; d_call: -; v_call: TRBV28; j_call: TRBJ1-2; cdr3_aa: CASNEGKGYTF; cdr3_nt: TGTGCCAGCAACGAGGGGAAAGGCTACACCTTC
clone_size: -; d_call: TRBD2; v_call: TRBV4-3; j_call: TRBJ2-3; cdr3_aa: CASSQTTVAGASTDTQYF; cdr3_nt: TGCGCCAGCAGCCAAACCACCGTAGCGGGGGCGAGCACAGATACGCAGTATTTT
clone_size: -; d_call: -; v_call: TRBV12-5; j_call: TRBJ2-7; cdr3_aa: CASGLVNEQVGTYEQYF; cdr3_nt: TGTGCTAGTGGTTTGGTAAATGAACAGGTGGGCACCTACGAGCAGTACTTC
clone_size: -; d_call: -; v_call: TRBV27; j_call: TRBJ2-6; cdr3_aa: CASTQGHSGANVLTF; cdr3_nt: TGTGCCAGCACCCAAGGACACTCTGGGGCCAACGTCCTGACTTTC
clone_size: -; d_call: -; v_call: TRBV7-2; j_call: TRBJ2-7; cdr3_aa: CASSSQEGSYEQYF; cdr3_nt: TGTGCCAGCAGCAGTCAGGAGGGGTCCTACGAGCAGTACTTC
clone_size: -; d_call: -; v_call: TRBV5-1; j_call: TRBJ2-3; cdr3_aa: CASSLEGLGTDTQYF; cdr3_nt: TGCGCCAGCAGCTTGGAGGGGCTAGGCACAGATACGCAGTATTTT
clone_size: -; d_call: -; v_call: TRBV27; j_call: TRBJ2-3; cdr3_aa: CASSLFGGSLTDTQYF; cdr3_nt: TGTGCCAGCAGTTTGTTCGGCGGGTCTCTCACAGATACGCAGTATTTT
clone_size: few; d_call: TRBD1; v_call: TRBV19; j_call: TRBJ2-7; cdr3_aa: CASRGPGQGYEQYF; cdr3_nt: TGTGCCAGTAGGGGACCGGGACAGGGATACGAGCAGTACTTC
clone_size: -; d_call: -; v_call: TRBV4-1; j_call: TRBJ2-6; cdr3_aa: CASSPPGGTGANVLTF; cdr3_nt: TGCGCCAGCAGCCCCCCTGGGGGGACTGGGGCCAACGTCCTGACTTTC
clone_size: -; d_call: -; v_call: TRBV4-3; j_call: TRBJ2-1; cdr3_aa: CASSQERVSYNEQFF; cdr3_nt: TGCGCCAGCAGCCAAGAGCGGGTGAGCTACAATGAGCAGTTCTTC
clone_size: -; d_call: -; v_call: TRBV7-9; j_call: TRBJ1-2; cdr3_aa: CASSLDAGYGYTF; cdr3_nt: TGTGCCAGCAGCTTAGACGCGGGCTATGGCTACACCTTC